The next 20 T cell receptor beta chains were all read from a single sample in a study of blood T cell repertoires in COVID-19. Produced via immunoSEQ multiplex PCR; TCRdb's table is partial and in-frame only. The sample holds about 64,000 clones; 85% to 90% are singletons and the top ten take roughly 3%. Sequenced: peripheral blood. These receptors were taken from a middle-aged man with active COVID-19.

The chain joins TRBV9 to TRBJ2-5; 7 bases are shared with TRBD1. The CDR3 consists of 15 residues. Germline CDR1 reads SGDLS; CDR2 reads YYNGEE. After removal of 4 bases from V and 5 bases from J, the junction contained 11 bases not matched to a gene. The CDR3 coding sequence is TGTGCCAGCAGCCAAGATACAGGGGATAAGGAGACCCAGTACTTC. Residues: CASSQDTGDKETQYF.

The sample holds one count of this clone. V usage is TRBV28 and J usage is TRBJ2-7; D not certain. The V end was cut by 6 bases, the J end by 7 bases, with 10 bases between. CDR1 and CDR2 (germline): MDHEN, SYDVKM. CDR3 length: 11 residues. CDR3 coding DNA: TGTGCCAGCAGCTCAAGCTGGGAGCAGTACTTC. Its translation is CASSSSWEQYF.

The chain is built from TRBV2 and TRBJ2-3, with 7 nucleotides matching TRBD1. V lost 6 bases, J lost 5 bases, and 8 bases stayed unmatched. CDR1 is SNHLY, CDR2 FYNNEI, per germline. The CDR3 is 14 residues long. CDR3 region: CASSQTAGGDTQYF. Here the CDR3 DNA reads TGTGCCAGCAGCCAAACGGCAGGGGGAGATACGCAGTATTTT. Looking up the rest from reference TRBV2 and TRBJ2-3 gives the full variable domain: EPEVTQTPSHQVTQMGQEVILRCVPISNHLYFYWYRQILGQKVEFLVSFYNNEISEKSEIFDDQFSVERPDGSNFTLKIRSTKLEDSAMYFCASSQTAGGDTQYFGPGTRLTVL.

This sequence joins TRBV6-5 and TRBJ1-2; D unresolved. This CDR3 is 13 amino acids long. Germline-derived CDR1 and CDR2 are MNHEY and SVGAGI. Deletions cut 5 bases from V and 8 bases from J, with 15 bases between. The CDR3 loop is CASSRAEAGGYTF. In DNA, the CDR3 is TGTGCCAGCAGTCGGGCGGAGGCCGGGGGCTACACCTTC.

This chain uses TRBV4-3 with TRBJ2-1, with D tentatively TRBD2 (5 bases). CDR3 length: 15 amino acids. Germline V CDR1 and CDR2: LGHNA, YSLEER. Deletions cut 0 bases from V and 8 bases from J, with 14 bases between. CDR3 protein: CASSQDPGRWYEQFF. Written as DNA, the CDR3 is TGCGCCAGCAGCCAAGACCCGGGAAGGTGGTATGAGCAGTTCTTC.

This chain uses TRBV14 with TRBJ2-3, with TRBD2 matching 8 bases. The CDR3 runs 16 residues. Germline CDR1 SGHDN, CDR2 FVKESK. V trimming: 3 bases; J trimming: 4 bases; junction bases outside the gene matches: 9. The CDR3 loop reads CASSHYELAGADTQYF. The CDR3 DNA sequence: TGTGCCAGCAGCCACTACGAGCTAGCGGGTGCAGATACGCAGTATTTT.

The gene calls are TRBV28 and TRBJ1-4; 7 nucleotides align to TRBD1. The CDR3 has 11 amino acids. J gave up 8 bases and V 8 bases, and 2 bases lay outside the gene matches. CDR1 is MDHEN, CDR2 SYDVKM, per germline. The CDR3 DNA reads TGTGCCAGCGGCAGGGGGGAAAAACTGTTTTTT. Translated: CASGRGEKLFF. The full variable domain, in which reference TRBV28 and TRBJ1-4 provide the parts outside the CDR3, is DVKVTQSSRYLVKRTGEKVFLECVQDMDHENMFWYRQDPGLGLRLIYFSYDVKMKEKGDIPEGYSVSREKKERFSLILESASTNQTSMYLCASGRGEKLFFGSGTQLSVL.

The sample holds one count of this clone. The gene calls are TRBV27 and TRBJ2-5; weak D call: TRBD2 (6 bases). Trimming stripped 3 bases from V and 5 bases from J, with 13 bases between. Germline CDR1 is MNHEY and CDR2 is SMNVEV (reference sequence). The CDR3 consists of 14 residues. The CDR3 DNA sequence: TGTGCCAGCAGTTTTTTGGGAGGTCCCGAGACCCAGTACTTC. It is translated as CASSFLGGPETQYF.

The chain employs TRBV4-2 and TRBJ2-3; 12 nucleotides line up with TRBD2. Germline loops: CDR1 LGHNA, CDR2 YNFKEQ. The trim removed 2 bases at V and 0 bases at J, leaving 0 bases unmatched. The CDR3 runs 16 residues. CDR3 bases: TGTGCCAGCAGCCAACTAGCGGGGGGGAGCACAGATACGCAGTATTTT. Amino acids: CASSQLAGGSTDTQYF.

The table lists this clone with a few counts. The rearrangement joins TRBV9 to TRBJ1-3, with D uncertain. Germline V lookup: CDR1 SGDLS, CDR2 YYNGEE. V was clipped by 2 bases and J by 2 bases, with 5 bases between them. The CDR3 is 13 residues long. Here the CDR3 reads CASSVPPGNTIYF. The CDR3 DNA follows: TGTGCCAGCAGCGTTCCTCCTGGAAACACCATATATTTT.

The chain carries TRBV19 and TRBJ2-2; a weak D match, TRBD2 (5 bases). The germline V and J ends were trimmed by 5 bases and 6 bases, with 22 bases remaining between them. The CDR3 consists of 17 residues. The germline V gene encodes CDR1 LNHDA and CDR2 SQIVND (reference sequence). As DNA, the CDR3 is TGTGCCAGTAGTTTGCCGATAGCGTACCGAAGGTCCGGGGAGCTGTTTTTT. This gives the protein CASSLPIAYRRSGELFF.

This clone occurred once. The chain couples TRBV9 to TRBJ1-4; the D gene is possibly TRBD1 (5 bases). The CDR3 sequence is 14 residues long. Germline assignment: CDR1 SGDLS and CDR2 YYNGEE. V was trimmed by 4 bases and J by 5 bases, leaving 12 bases between them. The CDR3 region is CASSRDRGNEKLFF. CDR3 bases: TGTGCCAGCAGCCGAGATAGGGGAAATGAAAAACTGTTTTTT.

The chain has TRBV25-1 and TRBJ2-3; 11 bases are shared with TRBD2. J lost 4 bases, V lost 6 bases, and 6 bases had no gene match. The CDR3 totals 15 residues. Germline loops: CDR1 MGHDK, CDR2 SYGVNS. CDR3 residues: CASRVAGGTADTQYF. The CDR3 nucleotides read TGTGCCAGCAGGGTAGCGGGGGGGACCGCAGATACGCAGTATTTT.

The sample holds one count of this clone. V usage is TRBV27 and J usage is TRBJ2-7; the match to TRBD1 covers 8 bases. The CDR3 is 18 residues long. Germline CDR1 is MNHEY and CDR2 is SMNVEV (reference sequence). V was pared by 2 bases and J by 5 bases, with 17 bases of the junction left unmatched. The CDR3 region is CASSLSIVIGQGINEQYF. For the CDR3, the DNA is TGTGCCAGCAGTTTAAGTATCGTAATCGGACAGGGAATAAACGAGCAGTACTTC.

The chain carries TRBV5-8 and TRBJ2-1, with D uncertain. CDR1 SGHTS and CDR2 YDEGEE come from the germline V gene. With 3 bases removed from V and 9 bases from J, the gap between germline ends came to 16 bases. The CDR3 totals 14 residues. CDR3 DNA: TGTGCCAGCAGCTCTGAAGGCCCCCGAGGTGAGCAGTTCTTC. Translated, it gives CASSSEGPRGEQFF.

This chain links TRBV7-8 with TRBJ2-3; the D gene is possibly TRBD2 (5 bases). Trimming shortened V by 1 base and J by 4 bases, and 12 bases separated the two germline ends. CDR1 is SGHVS and CDR2 is FQNEAQ in the germline V gene. The length of the CDR3 is 15 residues. The CDR3 DNA sequence: TGTGCCAGCAGCTTAGATTCGCGTAGCGCAGATACGCAGTATTTT. It encodes CASSLDSRSADTQYF. The whole variable domain, filled in from reference TRBV7-8 and TRBJ2-3, reads GAGVSQSPRYKVAKRGQDVALRCDPISGHVSLFWYQQALGQGPEFLTYFQNEAQLDKSGLPSDRFFAERPEGSVSTLKIQRTQQEDSAVYLCASSLDSRSADTQYFGPGTRLTVL.

V is TRBV2 and J is TRBJ2-1; 7 nucleotides agree with TRBD1. Per the germline V gene, CDR1 is SNHLY and CDR2 is FYNNEI. V gave up 3 bases and J gave up 4 bases; unmatched junction bases: 3. The CDR3 has 14 residues. The CDR3 region has the DNA TGTGCCAGCAGTGATTGGGACAGATACAATGAGCAGTTCTTC. Amino acid sequence: CASSDWDRYNEQFF.

The V call is TRBV5-1, the J call TRBJ1-4; the match to TRBD1 covers 9 bases. Trimming at V came to 4 bases and at J to 16 bases, leaving 5 bases not matched to a gene. Germline loops: CDR1 SGHRS, CDR2 YFSETQ. CDR3 length: 11 residues. The chain's CDR3 is CASSALDRGFF. CDR3 sequence (DNA): TGCGCCAGCAGCGCCTTGGACAGGGGGTTTTTT.

The chain combines TRBV6-6 with TRBJ2-7; no reliable D call. The V and J ends lost 4 bases and 4 bases respectively, with 11 bases between them. CDR1 is MNHNY, CDR2 SVGAGI, per germline (reference sequence). This CDR3 is built from 13 residues. The CDR3 protein is CASSFALGYEQYF. Here the CDR3 DNA reads TGTGCCAGCAGTTTCGCCCTAGGTTACGAGCAGTACTTC.

This clone came up a few times. V usage is TRBV7-9 and J usage is TRBJ1-2; D is uncertain. The CDR3 sequence is 13 residues long. The V gene lost 3 bases and the J gene lost 6 bases, with 11 bases spanning the gap. CDR1 and CDR2 from the germline V gene are SEHNR and FQNEAQ (reference sequence). CDR3 sequence reads: CASSLPSLDGYTF. The CDR3 region has the DNA TGTGCCAGCAGCTTGCCCTCTTTAGATGGCTACACCTTC. The full variable domain, completed using reference TRBV7-9 and TRBJ1-2, is DTGVSQNPRHKITKRGQNVTFRCDPISEHNRLYWYRQTLGQGPEFLTYFQNEAQLEKSRLLSDRFSAERPKGSFSTLEIQRTEQGDSAMYLCASSLPSLDGYTFGSGTRLTVV.